This T cell receptor beta chain was obtained from a study of T cell responses to AZD1222 COVID-19 vaccine. The ends were cut back, 0 bases at V and 4 bases at J, with 10 bases in the middle. Per germline, CDR1 SGDLS and CDR2 YYNGEE. There are 14 residues in the CDR3. Data came from immunoSEQ multiplex PCR; TCRdb stores just in-frame clones and leaves some out. Of 200,000 or so clones in the sample, almost 95% were seen once. As concerns this clone: Its antigen is not known.

Study conclusions and caveats: Spike-specific TCR breadth and depth were elevated following two AZD1222 doses. Females made up more of the donors, who were largely white British, and clonal diversity may have come out too low. Mapped onto spike, vaccine-associated CD4 TCRs spanned it and were dominant at 160-218 and 743-854.

The rearrangement uses TRBV9 and TRBJ1-2; D gene ambiguous. Sequenced material: peripheral blood, taken on day 0 of AZD1222 vaccination. The clonotype comes from an adult in good health. The CDR3 loop is CASSVGADPYGYTF. For the CDR3, the DNA is TGTGCCAGCAGCGTAGGGGCAGACCCCTATGGCTACACCTTC. The full variable domain, with the rest looked up from reference TRBV9 and TRBJ1-2, is DSGVTQTPKHLITATGQRVTLRCSPRSGDLSVYWYQQSLDQGLQFLIQYYNGEERAKGNILERFSAQQFPDLHSELNLSSLELGDSALYFCASSVGADPYGYTFGSGTRLTVV.